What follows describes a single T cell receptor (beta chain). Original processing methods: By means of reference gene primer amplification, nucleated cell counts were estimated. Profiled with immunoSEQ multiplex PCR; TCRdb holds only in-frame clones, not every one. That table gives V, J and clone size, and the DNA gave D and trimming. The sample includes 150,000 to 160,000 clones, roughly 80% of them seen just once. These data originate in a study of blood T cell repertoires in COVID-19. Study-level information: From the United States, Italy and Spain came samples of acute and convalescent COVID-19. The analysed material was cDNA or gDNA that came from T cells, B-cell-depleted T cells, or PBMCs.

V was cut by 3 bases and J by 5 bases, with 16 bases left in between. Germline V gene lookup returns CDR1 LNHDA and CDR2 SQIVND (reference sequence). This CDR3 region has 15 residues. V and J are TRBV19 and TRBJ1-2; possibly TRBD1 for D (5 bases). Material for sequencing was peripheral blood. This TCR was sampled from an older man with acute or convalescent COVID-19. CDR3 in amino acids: CASSMSRALPYGYTF. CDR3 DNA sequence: TGTGCCAGTAGTATGTCCAGGGCGCTGCCTTATGGCTACACCTTC.